This T cell receptor beta chain was documented in a study of identical twins. Germline V gene lookup returns CDR1 SGHTA and CDR2 FQGNSA. This CDR3 spans 15 amino acids. V lost 5 bases to trimming and J lost 6 bases; unmatched junction nucleotides: 4. A universal primer site was added by template switching, and unique molecular identifiers were carried by the cDNA. Using its own MiXCR run on the 5' RACE reads, TCRdb lists one record per CDR3 protein. The repertoire includes about 220,000 distinct CDR3 sequences, about a tenth of them detected once, and just over 5% sits in the top ten. Material for sequencing was memory (CD45RO+) T cells sorted from blood. V gene TRBV7-2 combines with J gene TRBJ1-6, with 10 positions matching TRBD1. The sequence was collected from a woman younger than 30 in good health. The CDR3: CASSRGTGVNSPLHF. CDR3 in DNA: TGTGCCAGCAGCAGAGGGACAGGGGTTAATTCACCCCTCCACTTT.